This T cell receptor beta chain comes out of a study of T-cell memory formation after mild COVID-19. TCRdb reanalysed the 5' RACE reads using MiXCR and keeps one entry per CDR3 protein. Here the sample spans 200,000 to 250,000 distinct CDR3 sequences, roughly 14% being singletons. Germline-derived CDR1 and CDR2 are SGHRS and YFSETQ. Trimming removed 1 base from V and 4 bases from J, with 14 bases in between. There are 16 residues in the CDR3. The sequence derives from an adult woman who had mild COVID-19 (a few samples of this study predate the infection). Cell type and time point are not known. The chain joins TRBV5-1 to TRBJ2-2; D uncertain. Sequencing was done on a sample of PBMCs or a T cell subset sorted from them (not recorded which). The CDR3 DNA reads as TGCGCCAGCAGCTTGCATCCCGACGGATCCACCGGGGAGCTGTTTTTT. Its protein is CASSLHPDGSTGELFF. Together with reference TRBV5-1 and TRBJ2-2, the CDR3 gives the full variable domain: KAGVTQTPRYLIKTRGQQVTLSCSPISGHRSVSWYQQTPGQGLQFLFEYFSETQRNKGNFPGRFSGRQFSNSRSEMNVSTLELGDSALYLCASSLHPDGSTGELFFGEGSRLTVL.